This is a list of T cell receptor beta chains from one sample in a study of shared clonotypes between healthy human individuals. Using immunoSEQ multiplex PCR, the repertoire was profiled, and TCRdb retains in-frame clones only, with some absent. Of under 1,100,000 clones listed, about four fifths are singletons. Material: memory CD4+ T cells from PBMCs. The receptors were gathered from a man between 18 and 29 years old in good health. Some clones in this sample may be carry-over from other donors' samples. CDR3s leave out the opening cysteine and the closing phenylalanine or tryptophan. The order of the fields is J gene, D gene, V gene, CDR3 protein. The D gene is left open where the match is weak.

>TRBJ1-2|NA|TRBV5-1
ASTLTRGGYT
>TRBJ1-1|TRBD1|TRBV11-2
ASSDPGTGGARYTEAF
>TRBJ2-7|NA|TRBV29-1
SGRQPGTGEQY
>TRBJ2-7|TRBD1|TRBV9
ASSYQDRGTYEQY
>TRBJ1-2|TRBD1|TRBV5-4
ASSPAGTGQIGGYT
>TRBJ1-3|NA|TRBV28
AGRDKGQEKAGNTIY
>TRBJ2-7|TRBD1|TRBV7-9
ASSLAGGQGSYEQY
>TRBJ2-7|NA|TRBV18
ASSPPLRGEQY
>TRBJ2-1|TRBD2|TRBV19
ASSIGLREYEQF
>TRBJ2-1|NA|TRBV7-2
ASSLGLREQF
>TRBJ1-4|NA|TRBV7-6
ASSLGPGRNEKLF
>TRBJ1-5|NA|TRBV2
ASTRQTSNQPQH
>TRBJ1-3|NA|TRBV9
ASSPSGVSGNTIY
>TRBJ2-4|NA|TRBV25-1
ASSQGSIQY
>TRBJ1-5|NA|TRBV27
ASSLSGAHQPQH
>TRBJ2-5|NA|TRBV28
ASSHISQVETQY
>TRBJ2-2|NA|TRBV6-1
ASSDTGSTGELF
>TRBJ1-1|NA|TRBV5-1
ASTQGDLTEAF
>TRBJ2-7|TRBD1|TRBV7-2
ASSRDRGVGDWYEQY
>TRBJ2-7|NA|TRBV27
ASTWVGAALAYEQY
>TRBJ2-7|TRBD2|TRBV15
ATSSQLAGVEEQY
>TRBJ2-1|TRBD2|TRBV5-1
ASRPTLGGSNEQF
>TRBJ1-5|NA|TRBV2
ASSGTARNQPQH
>TRBJ2-1|TRBD2|TRBV6-5
ASRGTSGRAEQF
>TRBJ1-2|NA|TRBV2
ASSVLKVAGTYGYT
>TRBJ2-3|NA|TRBV27
ASSLEGSLPVRDTQY
>TRBJ2-1|NA|TRBV7-3
ASSLRRDYNEQF
>TRBJ2-7|TRBD1|TRBV6-1
ASRDRASGGEQY
>TRBJ1-2|NA|TRBV19
ASIAVGGGYT
>TRBJ2-1|TRBD2|TRBV5-1
ASSHRLAGGLGYEQF
>TRBJ2-3|NA|TRBV25-1
ASSEYKGTDTQY
>TRBJ2-1|NA|TRBV14
ASSQHWRGGHNEQF
>TRBJ1-2|NA|TRBV29-1
SVSRQDLNYGYT
>TRBJ2-3|NA|TRBV11-3
ASSLSGRTDTQY
>TRBJ2-2|NA|TRBV7-3
ASSSEYTGELF
>TRBJ1-2|NA|TRBV5-1
ASSPPSGGWGYT
>TRBJ1-5|NA|TRBV27
ASSDDGYQPQH
>TRBJ2-7|TRBD2|TRBV5-1
ASSLSRTSGGPYEQY
>TRBJ2-3|NA|TRBV29-1
SVVGGADLTDTQY
>TRBJ2-2|NA|TRBV9
ASRYRENTGELF
>TRBJ2-7|NA|TRBV5-5
ASSSYPSLAYEQY
>TRBJ1-5|TRBD1|TRBV2
ASSGTGGYQPQH
>TRBJ2-1|NA|TRBV28
ASSRPGTLYNEQF
>TRBJ2-1|TRBD2|TRBV10-3
AIRLAGGHNEQF
>TRBJ2-7|NA|TRBV30
AHSKGGSYEQY
>TRBJ2-1|TRBD2|TRBV12-5
ASGTGSSGNNEQF
>TRBJ2-4|TRBD2|TRBV11-3
ASSPGGGRGAKNIQY
>TRBJ2-7|TRBD1|TRBV11-2
ASSVGTGRTYEQY